This T cell receptor beta chain was captured in a study of T cells expressing NK-cell markers (dated by TCRdb to the early 2020s). About the full investigation: In sorted CD3+CD56+NKG2C+, CD3+CD56+NKG2C- and CD3+CD56-NKG2C+ T-cell subsets from 8 or 9 donors, TCR beta-chain repertoires were profiled. The study sequenced eight donors, all healthy volunteers chosen at random: three men and five women. Libraries were sequenced as 2 x 150 bp reads on Illumina HiSeq 2000/2500, MiSeq or NextSeq. Of the eight sequenced donors, seven were found to be HCMV-seropositive and one was found to be HCMV-seronegative. Paper-wide results and their limitations: For roughly 6 donors, the dominant CD3+CD56+NKG2C+ clonotypes were among the top 10 CD8+ clonotypes and accounted for roughly 1.0-8% of CD8+ T cells. It remained unclear whether the expanded NKG2C-expressing T cell clones were specific for HCMV antigens. Those dominant clonotypes were again the most abundant among CD3+CD56-NKG2C+ cells in a handful of donors, at about 28.3-60.1%.

For sequencing, an Illumina HiSeq 2000 was employed. The TCR beta cDNA libraries were made using 5'RACE template switching, a step that added both a universal primer site and unique molecular identifiers. Priming for cDNA synthesis came from the TCR beta constant segment, and two successive PCR amplification steps followed. Under the source paper's analysis protocol: Reads were demultiplexed and grouped by UMI with MIGEC, and clonotypes were assembled and quantified with MiTCR. To remove erroneous sequences, TCR cDNA sequences were retained only when supported by two or more reads. The tcR package was used for downstream repertoire analysis, with clonotypes matched between fractions based on CDR3 nucleotide sequence plus V segment. VDJmatch was used to annotate antigen specificity against VDJdb, with one amino acid substitution allowed in CDR3. Once TCRdb had reprocessed the reads, it stored one entry per CDR3 protein sequence and supplied no DNA. The V and J calls come from TCRdb's annotation, not from the publication. The sample table records approximately 170,000 distinct CDR3 sequences. The ten largest clonotypes hold around 20% of the sample.

HCMV serostatus was determined by detecting HCMV-specific IgG in serum with a commercial ELISA kit. Peripheral blood mononuclear cells were isolated from blood by Ficoll density gradient centrifugation. Remarks on this clonotype: Its recognized antigen is unknown.

CDR1 and CDR2, per the germline V gene (reference sequence), are MNHEY and SMNVEV. The CDR3 holds 16 amino acids from the cysteine to the phenylalanine. The record lacks a DNA sequence. The origin of this receptor is a man aged 18-70 years in good health. The sequenced sample was blood T cells: a sorted CD56 or NKG2C T cell subset, CD4+ or CD8+ T cells, or bulk PBMC T cells (not recorded which). The V and J segments used are TRBV27 and TRBJ1-3; TCRdb's D call of TRBD1 is untestable without DNA. CDR3 sequence: CASSSNRGLVGNTIYF.